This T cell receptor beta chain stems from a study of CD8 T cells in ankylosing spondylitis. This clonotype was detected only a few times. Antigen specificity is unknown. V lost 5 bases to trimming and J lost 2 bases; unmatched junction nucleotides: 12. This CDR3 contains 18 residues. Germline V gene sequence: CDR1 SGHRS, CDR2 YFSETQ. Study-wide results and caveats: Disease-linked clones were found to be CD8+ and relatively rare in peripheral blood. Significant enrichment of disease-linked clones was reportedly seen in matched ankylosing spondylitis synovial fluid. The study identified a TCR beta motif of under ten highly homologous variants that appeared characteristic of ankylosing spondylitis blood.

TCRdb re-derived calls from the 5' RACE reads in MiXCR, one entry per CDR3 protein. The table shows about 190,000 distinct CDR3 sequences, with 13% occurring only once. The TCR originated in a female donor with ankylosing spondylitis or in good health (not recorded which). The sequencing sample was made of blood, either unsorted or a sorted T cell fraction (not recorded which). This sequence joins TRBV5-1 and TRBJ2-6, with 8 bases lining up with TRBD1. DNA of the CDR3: TGCGCCAGCAGTCATCCGGGACAGGAAGGCCCTGGGGCCAACGTCCTGACTTTC. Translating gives CASSHPGQEGPGANVLTF.